The text below deals with one TCR beta chain. The entry originates in a study of blood T cell repertoires in COVID-19. The CDR3 loop spans 15 amino acids. Germline CDR1 reads SGHRS; CDR2 reads YFSETQ. V lost 6 bases and J 1 base, leaving 13 bases between the germline ends. Profiled with immunoSEQ multiplex PCR; TCRdb holds only in-frame clones, not every one. Among about 99,000 clones, 88% were seen once, and the ten largest hold 2.1%. The rearrangement joins TRBV5-1 to TRBJ1-4; D is unclear. Input material: peripheral blood. The sequence was collected from a man aged 50-59 years with COVID-19, enrolled during active disease. CDR3 amino acids: CASTVNAGTNEKLFF. Written as DNA, the CDR3 is TGCGCCAGCACCGTAAATGCAGGAACTAATGAAAAACTGTTTTTT. The full variable domain, its missing parts supplied by reference TRBV5-1 and TRBJ1-4, is KAGVTQTPRYLIKTRGQQVTLSCSPISGHRSVSWYQQTPGQGLQFLFEYFSETQRNKGNFPGRFSGRQFSNSRSEMNVSTLELGDSALYLCASTVNAGTNEKLFFGSGTQLSVL.